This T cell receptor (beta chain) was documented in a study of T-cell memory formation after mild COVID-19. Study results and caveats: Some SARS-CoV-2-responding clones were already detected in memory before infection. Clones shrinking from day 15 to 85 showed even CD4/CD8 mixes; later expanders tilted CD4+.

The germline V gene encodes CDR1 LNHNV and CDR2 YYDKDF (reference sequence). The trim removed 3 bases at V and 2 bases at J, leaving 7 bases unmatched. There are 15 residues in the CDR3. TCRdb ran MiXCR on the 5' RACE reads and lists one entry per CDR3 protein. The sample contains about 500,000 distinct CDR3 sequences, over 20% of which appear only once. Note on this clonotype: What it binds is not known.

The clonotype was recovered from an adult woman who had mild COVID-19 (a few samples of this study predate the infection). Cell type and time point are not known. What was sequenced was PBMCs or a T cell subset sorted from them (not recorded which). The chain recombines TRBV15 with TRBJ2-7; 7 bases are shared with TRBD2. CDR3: CATSRERDRPYEQYF. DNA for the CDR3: TGTGCCACCAGCAGGGAGCGGGACCGACCCTACGAGCAGTACTTC.